One TCR beta chain is described in this entry. In this sample, this clonotype turned up many times. No cognate antigen has been identified for it. It has no much larger one-base neighbor in the sample; base qualities were not kept. Amplification of TCR beta CDR3 regions was carried out from RNA transcripts. The TCR CDR3 was subjected to a first round of RT-PCR using the HTBI primer set and the Qiagen OneStep RT-PCR kit. Libraries were constructed in a second round of multiplex PCR, after which size selection and purification were performed. Paired-end sequencing of the libraries was performed with 100 bp reads on an Illumina HiSeq2000. In the paper's pipeline: SOAPnuke was used to process the raw data, with reads discarded if the reads contained adapters or uncalled bases, had a mean Phred below 15, or lacked an exact constant-primer or identifier match. High-quality paired reads were merged with COPE v1.2.5, and unique nucleotide sequences were defined as clonotypes. Clonotypes were aligned to IMGT TRBV, TRBD and TRBJ reference segments using MiTCR v1.1. Analysis was restricted to V-J combinations with a frequency above 0.0001, which covered 98% to 99.2% of repertoires. The TCS score was defined as the ratio of F50 (clonal expansion) to E x V (chaos), calculated using BLOSUM62-based TCRdist between CDR3 peptides within each V-J. Welch's t-statistics and random forest reduced 500 to 550 V-J features to around 14, which were used in a naive Bayes classifier (R e1071). The public reads were reanalyzed by TCRdb: fastp trimming at Q25, MiXCR alignment, in-frame beta chains only. Rows are combined by CDR3 protein, so each entry shows the most common genes and DNA. TCRdb's processing, not the authors', yielded these V and J calls. The table for this sample lists over 300,000 distinct CDR3 sequences; around 13% of them were counted only once. Approximately 9.9% of the sample is held by the ten biggest clonotypes.

CDR1 and CDR2 are drawn from the germline V gene: SGHAT, FQNNGV. V is pared back by 6 bases and J by 7 bases, with 16 bases lying between the germline termini. The CDR3 runs 14 amino acids, cysteine and phenylalanine included. Only the CDR3 DNA stays, 42 bases, in frame from base 1. This specimen belongs to a study of T cells in Graves' hyperthyroidism and ophthalmopathy (dated by TCRdb to about 2019). Looking at the study overall: Peripheral blood was collected at initial diagnosis, before any treatment. A discovery cohort of approximately 97 patients, about 40 with Graves' ophthalmopathy and more than 55 with stable Graves' hyperthyroidism, was used to find distinguishing TCR V-J signatures. Prospective prediction of ophthalmopathy was tested in an independent validation cohort of 18 to 20 hyperthyroidism patients and around 16 patients who later progressed to ophthalmopathy. The 100 discovery patients were divided at random into training and test sets in a 7:3 ratio. In roughly six Graves' hyperthyroidism patients, the study also compared T-cell repertoires from thyroid tissue with T-cell repertoires from blood. According to the paper, TCR Vbeta CDR3 sequencing was carried out on about 140 peripheral blood samples, which came from approximately 43 ophthalmopathy, under 85 hyperthyroidism and roughly 17 progressor patients. After blood sampling, hyperthyroidism patients were treated with methimazole at a starting dose of 30 mg daily, and ophthalmopathy patients were treated with high-dose intravenous methylprednisolone. Broader findings and caveats from the paper: Most expanded thyroid clonotypes (frequency above 0.001) were also detected in blood, suggesting blood repertoires may reflect thyroid immune responses. Sample size was not statistically predetermined, and blinding of investigators to group allocation was not performed. In validation, progression to ophthalmopathy was predicted by the model with more than 65% sensitivity and approximately 78% specificity, a median of roughly six months before onset. A model built on a 13 V-J signature distinguished ophthalmopathy from stable hyperthyroidism, reaching roughly 88% sensitivity and under 84% specificity in cross-validation and 80%/75% in testing.

A patient counted as having stable Graves' hyperthyroidism if no progression to ophthalmopathy occurred over 18 months of follow-up. Hyperthyroidism patients were newly diagnosed, with disease duration under 2 months, and aged 18 to 65 years. The study excluded patients with uncontrolled infections, other autoimmune diseases, pregnancy or lactation. Diagnoses were based on clinical symptoms, serum thyroxine and TRAb, thyroid ultrasound and orbital computed tomography. PBMCs were separated from under 11 ml of fresh peripheral blood using Ficoll-Paque density gradient centrifugation. Total RNA was extracted using Trizol reagent, and RNA quality was assessed on an Agilent 2100 Bioanalyzer.

This sequence was found in a woman in her sixties or seventies with Graves' hyperthyroidism. This chain is built from TRBV11-2 and TRBJ2-1; TRBD2 is possibly the D segment (5 matching bases). Source material: blood. The CDR3 reads CASRPGGSGNEQFF. The DNA is TGTGCCAGCAGGCCCGGTGGGAGTGGGAATGAGCAGTTCTTC.